The clone carrying this T cell receptor (beta chain) was found a few times. TCR alpha and TCR beta cDNA libraries with sample barcodes and UMIs came from 5'RACE using constant-segment primers. TCRdb re-derived calls from the 5' RACE reads in MiXCR, one entry per CDR3 protein. The profile shows 95,000 to 120,000 distinct CDR3 sequences, about 24% of them singletons. This specimen belongs to a study of T-cell memory formation after mild COVID-19. This CDR3 region has 14 residues. Trimming removed 4 bases at V and 8 bases at J, with 15 bases between. Germline V gene lookup returns CDR1 SGHAT and CDR2 FQDESV (reference sequence).

The receptor was isolated from a man aged 18 to 30 who had mild COVID-19 (a few samples of this study predate the infection). Cell type and time point are not known. The gene calls are TRBV11-1 and TRBJ2-1; D is undetermined. Sample: PBMCs or a T cell subset sorted from them (not recorded which). The CDR3 DNA is TGTGCCAGCAGCTACCCTTACGATCGGGATGAGCAGTTCTTC. Translation gives CASSYPYDRDEQFF.